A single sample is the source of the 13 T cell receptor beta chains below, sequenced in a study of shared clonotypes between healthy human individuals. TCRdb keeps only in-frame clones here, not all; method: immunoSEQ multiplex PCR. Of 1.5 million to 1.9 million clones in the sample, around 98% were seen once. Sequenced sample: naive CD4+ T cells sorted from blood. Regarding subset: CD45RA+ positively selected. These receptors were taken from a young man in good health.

The chain's CDR3 is CASSLATFRPNQPQHF. The CDR3 DNA follows: TGTGCCAGCAGCTTAGCCACTTTTCGCCCCAATCAGCCCCAGCATTTT. The V and J genes are TRBV7-2 and TRBJ1-5; D ambiguous. The CDR3 extends over 16 amino acids. The germline V gene has CDR1 SGHTA and CDR2 FQGNSA. The V end lost 0 bases, the J end lost 3 bases, and 12 bases lay between the germline ends.

The CDR3 protein is CASSRGGSGANVLTF. The CDR3 DNA reads as TGCGCCAGCAGCCGCGGGGGCTCTGGGGCCAACGTCCTGACTTTC. This chain uses TRBV4-1 with TRBJ2-6; 7 nucleotides align to TRBD2. From germline, CDR1 is MGHRA and CDR2 YSYEKL. The V and J ends lost 4 bases and 0 bases, in that order; junction bases with no gene match: 0. CDR3 size: 15 residues.

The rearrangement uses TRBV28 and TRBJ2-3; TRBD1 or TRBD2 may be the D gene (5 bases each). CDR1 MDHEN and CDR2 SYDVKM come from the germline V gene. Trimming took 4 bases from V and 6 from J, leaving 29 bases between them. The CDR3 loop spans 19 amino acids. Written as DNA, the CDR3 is TGTGCCAGCAGTTCCACATCCCCTAATGGAGTGGGGGACCTGGATACGCAGTATTTT. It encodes CASSSTSPNGVGDLDTQYF.

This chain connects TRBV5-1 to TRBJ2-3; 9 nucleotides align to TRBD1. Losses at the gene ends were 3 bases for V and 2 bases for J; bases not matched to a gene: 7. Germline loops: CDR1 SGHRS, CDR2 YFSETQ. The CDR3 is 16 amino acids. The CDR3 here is CASSYITGGSTDTQYF. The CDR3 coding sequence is TGCGCCAGCAGCTATATTACAGGGGGCTCCACAGATACGCAGTATTTT.

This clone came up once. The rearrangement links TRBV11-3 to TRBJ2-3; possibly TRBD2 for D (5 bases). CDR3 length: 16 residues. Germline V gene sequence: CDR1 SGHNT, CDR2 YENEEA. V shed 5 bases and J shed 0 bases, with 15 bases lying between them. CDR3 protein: CASSRGTGTSTDTQYF. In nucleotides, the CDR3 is TGTGCCAGCAGCCGGGGTACGGGAACTAGCACAGATACGCAGTATTTT. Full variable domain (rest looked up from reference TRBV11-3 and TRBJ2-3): EAGVVQSPRYKIIEKKQPVAFWCNPISGHNTLYWYLQNLGQGPELLIRYENEEAVDDSQLPKDRFSAERLKGVDSTLKIQPAELGDSAVYLCASSRGTGTSTDTQYFGPGTRLTVL.

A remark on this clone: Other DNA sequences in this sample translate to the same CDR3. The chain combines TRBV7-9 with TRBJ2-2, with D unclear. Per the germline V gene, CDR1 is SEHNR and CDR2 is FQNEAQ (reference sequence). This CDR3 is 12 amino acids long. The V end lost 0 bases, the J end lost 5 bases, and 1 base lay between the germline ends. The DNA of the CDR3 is TGTGCCAGCAGCTTAGCAACCGGGGAGCTGTTTTTT. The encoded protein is CASSLATGELFF.

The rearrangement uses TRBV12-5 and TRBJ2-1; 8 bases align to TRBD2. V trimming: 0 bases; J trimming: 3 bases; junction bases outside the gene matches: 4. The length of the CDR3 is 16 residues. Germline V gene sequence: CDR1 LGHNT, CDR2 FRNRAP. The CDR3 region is CASGLVLSGSYNEQFF. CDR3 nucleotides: TGTGCTAGTGGTTTGGTACTAAGCGGGAGCTACAATGAGCAGTTCTTC.

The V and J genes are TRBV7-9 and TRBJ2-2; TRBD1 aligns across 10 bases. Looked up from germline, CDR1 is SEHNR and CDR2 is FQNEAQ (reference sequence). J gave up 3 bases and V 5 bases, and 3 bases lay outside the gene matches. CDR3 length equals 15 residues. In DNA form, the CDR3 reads TGTGCCAGCAGCCGGGACAGGGGATACACCGGGGAGCTGTTTTTT. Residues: CASSRDRGYTGELFF.

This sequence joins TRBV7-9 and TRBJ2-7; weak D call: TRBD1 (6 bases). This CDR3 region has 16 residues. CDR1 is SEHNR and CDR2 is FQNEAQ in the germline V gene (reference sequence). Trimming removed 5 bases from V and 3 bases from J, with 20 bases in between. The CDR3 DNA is TGTGCCAGCAGCGACATCGACAGGAACAAAAACTACGAGCAGTACTTC. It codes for CASSDIDRNKNYEQYF.

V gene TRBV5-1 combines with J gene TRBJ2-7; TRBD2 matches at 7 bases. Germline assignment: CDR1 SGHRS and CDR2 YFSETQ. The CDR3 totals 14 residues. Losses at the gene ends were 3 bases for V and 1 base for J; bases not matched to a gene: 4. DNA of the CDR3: TGCGCCAGCAGCTCGGGACTACAGTCCTACGAGCAGTACTTC. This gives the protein CASSSGLQSYEQYF.

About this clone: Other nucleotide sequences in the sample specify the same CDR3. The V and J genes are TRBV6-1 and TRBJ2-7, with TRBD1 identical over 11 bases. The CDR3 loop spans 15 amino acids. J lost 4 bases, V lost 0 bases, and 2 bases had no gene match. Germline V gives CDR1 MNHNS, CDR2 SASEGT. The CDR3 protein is CASSEAGTGGYEQYF. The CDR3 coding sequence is TGTGCCAGCAGTGAAGCAGGGACAGGGGGTTACGAGCAGTACTTC.

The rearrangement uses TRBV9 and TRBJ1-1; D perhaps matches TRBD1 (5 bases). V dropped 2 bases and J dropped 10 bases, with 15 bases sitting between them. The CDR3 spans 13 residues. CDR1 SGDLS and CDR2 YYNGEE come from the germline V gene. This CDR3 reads CASSVTVSSGAFF. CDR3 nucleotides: TGTGCCAGCAGCGTGACAGTCTCTTCGGGAGCTTTCTTT.

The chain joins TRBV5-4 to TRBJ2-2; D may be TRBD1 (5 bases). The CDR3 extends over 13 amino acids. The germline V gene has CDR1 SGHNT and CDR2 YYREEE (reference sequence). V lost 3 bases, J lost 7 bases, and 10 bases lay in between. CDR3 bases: TGTGCCAGCAGCTACTGGACAAACGGGGAGCTGTTTTTT. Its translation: CASSYWTNGELFF.